The 26 T cell receptor beta chains below all came from one sample that was sequenced in a study of graft-versus-host responses after intestinal transplantation. Clones were sequenced by immunoSEQ multiplex PCR, and TCRdb holds only the in-frame ones, with some missing. The sample carries under 140,000 clones, around 93% recorded once. Their target antigens are unknown. Material: unstimulated CD8+ T cells sorted from spleen or lymph node cells, obtained before intestinal transplant. The receptors shown here come from a human donor who received an intestinal transplant.

The chain carries TRBV29-1 and TRBJ2-7; D perhaps matches TRBD1 (5 bases). This CDR3 is built from 13 residues. The germline gives CDR1 SQVTM, CDR2 ANQGSEA. V lost 4 bases, J lost 2 bases, and 12 bases lay in between. The CDR3 region is CSVGQGRTYEQYF. CDR3 nucleotides: TGCAGCGTTGGGCAGGGAAGAACCTACGAGCAGTACTTC.

The chain recombines TRBV4-1 with TRBJ2-7; TRBD2 matches at 9 bases. The V segment lost 1 base and the J segment 6 bases; nucleotides outside the gene matches: 7. Germline CDR1 MGHRA, CDR2 YSYEKL. The CDR3 has 15 amino acids. CDR3 bases: TGCGCCAGCAGCCAAGTTACTAGCGGGCTGGGCGAGCAGTACTTC. Its protein product is CASSQVTSGLGEQYF.

The chain's CDR3 is CASSQESSGLAGYEQYF. The CDR3 DNA reads TGTGCCAGCAGCCAGGAGAGCTCGGGACTAGCGGGCTACGAGCAGTACTTC. The gene calls are TRBV4-2 and TRBJ2-7, with 12 bases matching TRBD2. V lost 3 bases, J lost 3 bases, and 9 bases stayed unmatched. The CDR3 consists of 17 residues. CDR1 is LGHNA, CDR2 YNFKEQ, per germline.

The genes are TRBV5-6 and TRBJ2-6; D is perhaps TRBD2 (6 bases). CDR1 SGHDT and CDR2 YYEEEE come from the germline V gene. The V end lost 0 bases, the J end lost 2 bases, and 9 bases lay between the germline ends. The CDR3 covers 16 residues. The DNA of the CDR3 is TGTGCCAGCAGCTTGGTCTGGGGGGCTGGGGCCAACGTCCTGACTTTC. The encoded protein is CASSLVWGAGANVLTF. The whole variable domain, remainder taken from reference TRBV5-6 and TRBJ2-6, is DAGVTQSPTHLIKTRGQQVTLRCSPKSGHDTVSWYQQALGQGPQFIFQYYEEEERQRGNFPDRFSGHQFPNYSSELNVNALLLGDSALYLCASSLVWGAGANVLTFGAGSRLTVL.

The chain couples TRBV7-8 to TRBJ2-5; D not certain. Per the germline V gene, CDR1 is SGHVS and CDR2 is FQNEAQ. V was pared by 3 bases and J by 5 bases, with 13 bases between. The CDR3 sequence is 14 residues long. DNA of the CDR3: TGTGCCAGCAGCTTGCCGTCGGTTAGTGAGACCCAGTACTTC. As protein: CASSLPSVSETQYF. The variable domain in full, completed from reference TRBV7-8 and TRBJ2-5, reads GAGVSQSPRYKVAKRGQDVALRCDPISGHVSLFWYQQALGQGPEFLTYFQNEAQLDKSGLPSDRFFAERPEGSVSTLKIQRTQQEDSAVYLCASSLPSVSETQYFGPGTRLLVL.

V is TRBV10-2 and J is TRBJ2-7; 7 bases map to TRBD2. V was pared by 10 bases and J by 0 bases, with 12 bases of the junction left unmatched. The germline CDR1 and CDR2 sequences are WSHSY and SAAADI. This CDR3 has 15 amino acids. The CDR3 here is CANLGEGGSSYEQYF. In DNA, the CDR3 is TGCGCCAACCTAGGGGAGGGAGGTAGCTCCTACGAGCAGTACTTC.

The V gene is TRBV29-1, the J gene TRBJ1-4; no definite D call. V was pared by 1 base and J by 10 bases, with 7 bases between. The CDR3 consists of 11 residues. The germline CDR1 and CDR2 sequences are SQVTM and ANQGSEA. The CDR3 DNA sequence: TGCAGCGTTGAAGGCAGCGGAAAACTGTTTTTT. Residues: CSVEGSGKLFF. Full variable domain (rest looked up from reference TRBV29-1 and TRBJ1-4): SAVISQKPSRDICQRGTSLTIQCQVDSQVTMMFWYRQQPGQSLTLIATANQGSEATYESGFVIDKFPISRPNLTFSTLTVSNMSPEDSSIYLCSVEGSGKLFFGSGTQLSVL.

This clone was counted a single time. The rearrangement links TRBV11-2 to TRBJ2-5; TRBD2 matches at 8 bases. The V segment lost 3 bases and the J segment 5 bases; nucleotides outside the gene matches: 2. CDR3 size: 13 residues. Germline-derived CDR1 and CDR2 are SGHAT and FQNNGV. The chain's CDR3 is CASSLREVETQYF. The CDR3 nucleotides are TGTGCCAGCAGCTTGCGGGAGGTTGAGACCCAGTACTTC.

CDR3 coding DNA: TGTGCCAGCAGCTTGACGCCAGCGGGAGTTCCAGAGACCCAGTACTTC. It specifies CASSLTPAGVPETQYF. V usage is TRBV5-4 and J usage is TRBJ2-5, with 8 bases that match TRBD2. The CDR3 loop spans 16 amino acids. Germline V gene sequence: CDR1 SGHNT, CDR2 YYREEE (reference sequence). V lost 1 base to trimming and J lost 4 bases; unmatched junction nucleotides: 9.

The genes are TRBV5-4 and TRBJ2-7, with D possibly being TRBD1 (5 bases). With 1 base removed from V and 4 bases from J, the gap between germline ends came to 18 bases. CDR3 size: 16 residues. The germline V gene has CDR1 SGHNT and CDR2 YYREEE (reference sequence). The CDR3 region has the DNA TGTGCCAGCAGCTTGCCTGGGGCCCCCGAGCTTTACGAGCAGTACTTC. Residues: CASSLPGAPELYEQYF.

This clone occurred a few times. The chain combines TRBV19 with TRBJ1-1; tentative D call: TRBD1 (5 bases). V lost 10 bases to trimming and J lost 10 bases, with 13 bases between them. In germline, CDR1 is LNHDA, CDR2 SQIVND (reference sequence). This CDR3 has 10 amino acids. In DNA form, the CDR3 reads TGTGCCACCCATGGGACGTCAGCTTTCTTT. It is translated as CATHGTSAFF.

The chain couples TRBV7-8 to TRBJ1-1; no clear D. V lost 5 bases, J lost 1 base, and 8 bases lay in between. The CDR3 loop spans 13 amino acids. Per germline, CDR1 SGHVS and CDR2 FQNEAQ. This CDR3 is CASSLGSNTEAFF. The CDR3 DNA is TGTGCCAGCAGCCTAGGGTCGAACACTGAAGCTTTCTTT.

The V call is TRBV7-9, the J call TRBJ2-2; 7 nucleotides match TRBD1. Germline V CDR1 and CDR2: SEHNR, FQNEAQ (reference sequence). The ends lost 5 bases at V and 7 bases at J; junction bases unmatched: 10. This CDR3 is built from 15 residues. Here the CDR3 reads CASSPTGQPIGELFF. The CDR3 nucleotides read TGTGCCAGCAGCCCGACGGGACAGCCCATCGGGGAGCTGTTTTTT. The full variable domain, completed using reference TRBV7-9 and TRBJ2-2, is DTGVSQNPRHKITKRGQNVTFRCDPISEHNRLYWYRQTLGQGPEFLTYFQNEAQLEKSRLLSDRFSAERPKGSFSTLEIQRTEQGDSAMYLCASSPTGQPIGELFFGEGSRLTVL.

The chain joins TRBV10-3 to TRBJ1-1; D possibly corresponds to TRBD1 (6 bases). Germline CDR1 ENHRY, CDR2 SYGVKD. This CDR3 is 12 amino acids long. Deletions cut 6 bases from V and 3 bases from J, with 8 bases between. CDR3 in DNA: TGTGCCATCAGGGCAGGGGACACTGAAGCTTTCTTT. It yields the protein CAIRAGDTEAFF.

The chain links TRBV15 to TRBJ1-5, with a weak D call TRBD1 (5 bases). Between the trimmed V and J ends, which lost 0 bases and 2 bases, there was a span of 8 bases. CDR3 length equals 15 residues. Germline CDR1 reads LNHNV; CDR2 reads YYDKDF (reference sequence). CDR3 sequence (DNA): TGTGCCACCAGCAGAGAGGGACTGGGCAATCAGCCCCAGCATTTT. Translated, it gives CATSREGLGNQPQHF.

The chain couples TRBV28 to TRBJ2-1; D perhaps matches TRBD1 (8 bases). From germline, CDR1 is MDHEN and CDR2 SYDVKM. Trimming left V 6 bases short and J 4 bases short, with 25 bases between. CDR3 size: 18 residues. This CDR3 reads CASRRRQGREWVYNEQFF. The DNA of the CDR3 is TGTGCCAGCAGGAGGCGACAGGGGAGGGAATGGGTTTACAATGAGCAGTTCTTC.

The chain carries TRBV27 and TRBJ1-2, with 7 bases lining up with TRBD1. The CDR3 has 14 residues. Germline CDR1 and CDR2: MNHEY and SMNVEV (reference sequence). V lost 6 bases, J lost 3 bases, and 7 bases stayed unmatched. The CDR3 DNA reads TGTGCCAGCAGCCGGAGAGGGGGCGACTATGGCTACACCTTC. Amino acid sequence: CASSRRGGDYGYTF.

The chain joins TRBV30 to TRBJ1-2, with 7 bases matching TRBD1. Per germline, CDR1 GTSNPN and CDR2 SVGIG (reference sequence). Trimming took 5 bases from V and 8 from J; bases not matched to a gene: 20. The CDR3 runs to 16 residues. This CDR3 is CAWDIGGTEDLFGYTF. CDR3 DNA: TGTGCCTGGGACATAGGGGGGACAGAAGATCTGTTCGGCTACACCTTC. The variable domain in full, completed from reference TRBV30 and TRBJ1-2, reads SQTIHQWPATLVQPVGSPLSLECTVEGTSNPNLYWYRQAAGRGLQLLFYSVGIGQISSEVPQNLSASRPQDRQFILSSKKLLLSDSGFYLCAWDIGGTEDLFGYTFGSGTRLTVV.

The rearrangement joins TRBV5-1 to TRBJ2-5, with 8 bases aligning to TRBD2. The CDR3 is 16 amino acids. CDR1 SGHRS and CDR2 YFSETQ come from the germline V gene. V shed 4 bases and J 3 bases; nucleotides not matched to a gene: 11. The CDR3 DNA reads TGCGCCAGCAGCCCCCCGAGGGGGGGACTAGAAGAGACCCAGTACTTC. Encoded protein: CASSPPRGGLEETQYF.

This chain uses TRBV7-3 with TRBJ2-5; tentative D call: TRBD2 (5 bases). V was clipped by 3 bases and J by 5 bases, with 19 bases between them. Germline CDR1 and CDR2: SGHTA and FQGTGA. The CDR3 contains 16 residues. CDR3 amino acids: CASSLTGLLSGETQYF. CDR3 coding DNA: TGTGCCAGCAGCTTGACCGGACTCCTCTCCGGTGAGACCCAGTACTTC.

The DNA of the CDR3 is TGTGCCAGCAGTACCGTAAAGCCCCAGCATTTT. It specifies CASSTVKPQHF. V and J are TRBV6-1 and TRBJ1-5; D ambiguous. The CDR3 has 11 amino acids. Germline CDR1 MNHNS, CDR2 SASEGT. Trimming pared 5 bases from V and 8 bases from J, leaving 7 bases between.

This chain joins TRBV5-1 and TRBJ1-1; 9 bases are shared with TRBD1. This CDR3 is built from 15 residues. The trim removed 4 bases at V and 5 bases at J, leaving 9 bases unmatched. Germline V CDR1 and CDR2: SGHRS, YFSETQ. For the CDR3, the DNA is TGCGCCAGCAGCCTGCGGACAGGGGCAGGGACTGAAGCTTTCTTT. This translates into CASSLRTGAGTEAFF.

The chain joins TRBV9 to TRBJ2-3; D not resolved. The germline V gene encodes CDR1 SGDLS and CDR2 YYNGEE. The CDR3 has 14 amino acids. Trimming left V 1 base short and J 2 bases short, with 8 bases between. CDR3 amino acids: CASSVKADTDTQYF. The DNA for the CDR3 is TGTGCCAGCAGCGTAAAGGCGGACACAGATACGCAGTATTTT.

The rearrangement joins TRBV19 to TRBJ1-1; D unresolved. The CDR3 has 14 residues. The V gene's germline CDR1 is LNHDA and CDR2 SQIVND (reference sequence). V lost 7 bases and J 5 bases, leaving 17 bases between the germline ends. The CDR3 DNA follows: TGTGCCAGTAACAATCAAGGAGGTGGAACTGAAGCTTTCTTT. Translation gives CASNNQGGGTEAFF.

CDR3 residues: CASTSRMNNEQFF. In DNA form, the CDR3 reads TGTGCCAGCACCTCCAGGATGAACAATGAGCAGTTCTTC. V usage is TRBV28 and J usage is TRBJ2-1; D uncertain. CDR1 MDHEN and CDR2 SYDVKM come from the germline V gene. CDR3 size: 13 residues. V shed 7 bases and J shed 5 bases, with 12 bases lying between them.

The chain joins TRBV5-8 to TRBJ2-2, with no clear D. Germline V CDR1 and CDR2: SGHTS, YDEGEE. V dropped 0 bases and J dropped 6 bases, with 18 bases sitting between them. The CDR3 is 17 residues long. As DNA, the CDR3 is TGTGCCAGCAGCTTGGCCCCCTATCAAGGGTGGCCCGGGGAGCTGTTTTTT. Its translation is CASSLAPYQGWPGELFF.